These T cell receptor beta chains were read from a single sample in a study of blood T cell repertoires in COVID-19. Profiling relied on immunoSEQ multiplex PCR, and the TCRdb table lists in-frame clones only, not all of them. In the table there are about 250,000 clones, nearly 90% of which are singletons. The sequenced sample consisted of PBMCs or T cells enriched from blood (not recorded which). The source of these receptors is a woman aged 25 to 39 with acute COVID-19. Both conserved end residues are part of each CDR3. A D gene is named only where the DNA matches it firmly. Not every row has a clone size; where given, it reads once, few, many or a size class.

V gene	clone size	J gene	D gene	CDR3 protein	CDR3 DNA
TRBV19	NA	TRBJ2-1	TRBD2	CASSIDRLAGAYNEQFF	TGTGCCAGTAGTATAGATCGTCTGGCGGGGGCCTACAATGAGCAGTTCTTC
TRBV18	NA	TRBJ2-1	TRBD2	CASSRGLAGDNEQFF	TGTGCCAGCTCTCGAGGACTAGCGGGGGACAATGAGCAGTTCTTC
TRBV7-2	NA	TRBJ2-1	TRBD2	CASSLAGLAGGTYNEQFF	TGTGCCAGCAGCTTAGCGGGTCTAGCGGGGGGAACATACAATGAGCAGTTCTTC
TRBV9	NA	TRBJ2-7	NA	CASSPHDRTYEQYF	TGTGCCAGCAGCCCCCACGACAGAACCTACGAGCAGTACTTC
TRBV28	NA	TRBJ1-2	NA	CASSKQGFGYTF	TGTGCCAGCAGTAAACAGGGATTTGGCTACACCTTC
TRBV6-5	NA	TRBJ1-3	NA	CASSPDLVRGNTIYF	TGTGCCAGCAGCCCAGATTTGGTCCGTGGAAACACCATATATTTT
TRBV5-6	NA	TRBJ1-6	NA	CASSMDDRSRYNSPLHF	TGTGCCAGCAGCATGGATGACAGATCCCGCTATAATTCACCCCTCCACTTT
TRBV9	NA	TRBJ1-2	NA	CASSVVAGNYGYTF	TGTGCCAGCAGCGTAGTGGCAGGGAACTATGGCTACACCTTC
TRBV28	NA	TRBJ1-1	NA	CASKLQTENTEAFF	TGTGCCAGCAAACTACAGACAGAAAACACTGAAGCTTTCTTT
TRBV18	NA	TRBJ2-1	TRBD2	CASSLLSGGGDEQFF	TGTGCCAGCTCACTCCTCAGCGGGGGAGGCGATGAGCAGTTCTTC
TRBV29-1	few	TRBJ2-7	TRBD1	CSVGDRWDSYEQYF	TGCAGCGTTGGGGACAGGTGGGACTCCTACGAGCAGTACTTC
TRBV4-1	NA	TRBJ2-7	TRBD2	CASSQDGTGGLEQYF	TGCGCCAGCAGCCAAGATGGAACGGGGGGGCTCGAGCAGTACTTC
TRBV6-5	NA	TRBJ2-1	TRBD2	CASSYGGAYNEQFF	TGTGCCAGCAGTTACGGGGGGGCCTACAATGAGCAGTTCTTC
TRBV7-9	NA	TRBJ2-7	NA	CASSLLTEQYF	TGTGCCAGCAGCTTACTGACTGAGCAGTACTTC
TRBV6-2/TRBV6-3	NA	TRBJ2-1	TRBD2	CASSRPLAGNYNEQFF	TGTGCCAGCAGCCGACCCCTAGCGGGGAATTACAATGAGCAGTTCTTC
TRBV5-1	NA	TRBJ2-7	TRBD2	CASSLAGLAGTYEQYF	TGCGCCAGCAGCTTGGCCGGACTAGCGGGTACCTACGAGCAGTACTTC
TRBV6-5	NA	TRBJ1-1	NA	CASSYMGAGAGTEAFF	TGTGCCAGCAGTTATATGGGGGCTGGGGCCGGGACTGAAGCTTTCTTT
TRBV18	once	TRBJ2-7	NA	CASSPGAPYEQYF	TGTGCCAGCTCACCAGGAGCCCCCTACGAGCAGTACTTC
TRBV5-4	NA	TRBJ2-7	NA	CASSAGASVAYEQYF	TGTGCCAGCAGCGCGGGGGCTTCGGTGGCGTACGAGCAGTACTTC
TRBV19	once	TRBJ1-2	TRBD1	CASGEGALTVYGYTF	TGTGCCAGTGGAGAGGGGGCCCTTACGGTTTATGGCTACACCTTC
TRBV7-2	few	TRBJ2-3	TRBD1	CASSPDRGWTDTQYF	TGTGCCAGCAGCCCAGACAGGGGCTGGACAGATACGCAGTATTTT
TRBV6-5	NA	TRBJ2-5	NA	CASSSGRIETQYF	TGTGCCAGCAGCTCAGGTAGAATAGAGACCCAGTACTTC
TRBV15	NA	TRBJ2-7	NA	CATSREIKLVDEQYF	TGTGCCACCAGCAGAGAAATTAAACTCGTCGACGAGCAGTACTTC
TRBV7-3	NA	TRBJ2-5	NA	CASSVDRYQETQYF	TGTGCCAGCAGCGTCGACAGATACCAAGAGACCCAGTACTTC
TRBV28	NA	TRBJ1-5	TRBD1	CASSLGQFNQPQHF	TGTGCCAGCAGCCTGGGACAGTTCAATCAGCCCCAGCATTTT
TRBV11-3	NA	TRBJ2-1	NA	CASSLDPQVVFF	TGTGCCAGCAGCTTAGACCCACAGGTCGTCTTCTTC
TRBV12-5	once	TRBJ1-4	NA	CASGLLPGTKNEKLFF	TGTGCTAGTGGTCTGCTCCCCGGGACTAAAAATGAAAAACTGTTTTTT
TRBV7-9	NA	TRBJ2-1	TRBD1	CASSPPGQGYYNEQFF	TGTGCCAGCAGCCCACCGGGACAGGGGTACTACAATGAGCAGTTCTTC
TRBV18	NA	TRBJ1-2	NA	CASSLSGGHDGYTF	TGTGCCAGCTCACTTTCGGGGGGACACGATGGCTACACCTTC
TRBV7-2	few	TRBJ2-7	NA	CASSLVTGSYYEQYF	TGTGCCAGCAGCTTAGTAACAGGGAGTTACTACGAGCAGTACTTC
TRBV5-1	NA	TRBJ2-6	NA	CASSWSSGANVLTF	TGCGCCAGCAGCTGGAGCTCTGGGGCCAACGTCCTGACTTTC
TRBV4-3	NA	TRBJ2-1	NA	CASSQADQDEQFF	TGCGCCAGCAGCCAAGCCGACCAGGATGAGCAGTTCTTC
TRBV4-3	few	TRBJ2-7	NA	CASSQEEDSSYEQYF	TGCGCCAGCAGCCAAGAGGAGGACTCCTCCTACGAGCAGTACTTC
TRBV7-3	NA	TRBJ1-1	NA	CASSQDGTEAFF	TGTGCCAGCAGCCAAGACGGGACTGAAGCTTTCTTT
TRBV19	NA	TRBJ1-2	TRBD1	CASTPGQLIYTF	TGTGCCAGTACCCCGGGACAGCTGATTTACACCTTC
TRBV7-6	NA	TRBJ2-7	NA	CASSLAHGGYEQYF	TGTGCCAGCAGCTTAGCGCACGGGGGCTACGAGCAGTACTTC
TRBV2	NA	TRBJ1-4	NA	CASSETQGGEKLFF	TGTGCCAGCAGTGAAACACAAGGGGGTGAAAAACTGTTTTTT
TRBV6-5	NA	TRBJ1-3	NA	CASSYSLTRSGNTIYF	TGTGCCAGCAGTTACTCGCTTACACGCTCTGGAAACACCATATATTTT
TRBV5-6	NA	TRBJ2-5	TRBD1	CASTFGQGGETQYF	TGTGCCAGCACCTTCGGACAGGGGGGGGAGACCCAGTACTTC
TRBV19	NA	TRBJ1-1	NA	CASARELNMNTEAFF	TGTGCCAGTGCCCGGGAGTTAAACATGAACACTGAAGCTTTCTTT
TRBV18	NA	TRBJ2-3	NA	CASSPFPRLVGTDTQYF	TGTGCCAGCTCACCTTTCCCGCGACTAGTTGGCACAGATACGCAGTATTTT
TRBV4-3	few	TRBJ2-7	NA	CASSQDYGGSYEQYF	TGCGCCAGCAGCCAAGATTACGGGGGCTCCTACGAGCAGTACTTC
TRBV9	once	TRBJ1-3	NA	CASSALADSGNTIYF	TGTGCCAGCAGCGCTCTCGCGGACTCTGGAAACACCATATATTTT
TRBV9	NA	TRBJ1-2	NA	CASSVAHDSNYGYTF	TGTGCCAGCAGCGTAGCACATGACAGTAACTATGGCTACACCTTC
TRBV10-3	NA	TRBJ1-1	NA	CAISTGGPEAFF	TGTGCCATCAGTACGGGAGGCCCTGAAGCTTTCTTT
TRBV15	NA	TRBJ2-3	TRBD1	CATSIFTGGTDTQYF	TGTGCCACCAGCATTTTTACAGGGGGCACAGATACGCAGTATTTT
TRBV9	NA	TRBJ2-1	NA	CASSAGTPSSNEQFF	TGTGCCAGCAGCGCCGGGACTCCCTCGTCCAATGAGCAGTTCTTC
TRBV19	NA	TRBJ2-1	TRBD1	CASTTGQGPYNEQFF	TGTGCCAGTACAACCGGACAGGGACCCTACAATGAGCAGTTCTTC
TRBV7-9	NA	TRBJ1-4	TRBD1	CASSLASFGTGESEKLFF	TGTGCCAGCAGCTTAGCCTCCTTCGGTACAGGGGAAAGTGAAAAACTGTTTTTT
TRBV9	NA	TRBJ2-3	TRBD2	CASSGGGTLQYF	TGTGCCAGCAGCGGCGGGGGAACCCTGCAGTATTTT
TRBV4-1	few	TRBJ2-7	NA	CASSQGLDKSYEQYF	TGCGCCAGCAGCCAAGGTTTGGACAAAAGCTACGAGCAGTACTTC
TRBV5-1	few	TRBJ1-2	TRBD1	CASSTGTGGYGYTF	TGCGCCAGCAGCACCGGGACAGGTGGCTATGGCTACACCTTC